These 19 T cell receptor beta chains were sequenced from one sample in a study of cytomegalovirus exposure and HLA in healthy donors. The primer mix had 60 Vbeta and 13 Jbeta primers. The data were produced by immunoSEQ multiplex PCR, yet TCRdb's version contains in-frame clones alone and is incomplete. The repertoire holds about 180,000 clones, just under 80% seen once, with about 1.9% in the top ten. Sequencing was done on a sample of PBMCs. The receptors were gathered from a woman aged 25 to 39 in good health and CMV-seronegative.

The rearrangement uses TRBV13 and TRBJ1-1; TRBD1 might be the D (5 bases). Trimming pared 6 bases from V and 6 bases from J, leaving 20 bases between. This CDR3 region has 15 residues. Germline V gene lookup returns CDR1 PRHDT and CDR2 FYEKMQ (reference sequence). The CDR3 is CASSSARNRGSEAFF. In nucleotides, the CDR3 is TGTGCCAGCAGTTCAGCAAGGAACCGGGGGTCTGAAGCTTTCTTT.

The chain recombines TRBV7-2 with TRBJ1-1; D is undetermined. CDR1 and CDR2 (germline): SGHTA, FQGNSA. The CDR3 covers 17 residues. Trimming took 5 bases from V and 0 from J, leaving 19 bases between them. The CDR3 DNA follows: TGTGCCAGCAGCCCGATTGGACGCCTCGGGGTGAACACTGAAGCTTTCTTT. This codes for CASSPIGRLGVNTEAFF.

The chain is built from TRBV28 and TRBJ1-2; perhaps TRBD1 as D (6 bases). The CDR3 is 15 amino acids. Germline V gives CDR1 MDHEN, CDR2 SYDVKM. V lost 3 bases, J lost 0 bases, and 11 bases lay in between. In DNA, the CDR3 is TGTGCCAGCAGTTTGCAACAGGGCTCTAACTATGGCTACACCTTC. The encoded protein is CASSLQQGSNYGYTF.

The CDR3 DNA sequence: TGTGCCAGCTCACAGGGACAGGCTTATAATTCACCCCTCCACTTT. Translation: CASSQGQAYNSPLHF. V gene TRBV18 combines with J gene TRBJ1-6; 8 bases are a match to TRBD1. After removal of 4 bases from V and 4 bases from J, the junction contained 3 bases not matched to a gene. Germline values: CDR1 KGHSH, CDR2 LQKENI. This CDR3 is 15 amino acids long.

This chain links TRBV7-6 with TRBJ2-7; D may be TRBD2 (7 bases). The V gene lost 0 bases and the J gene lost 3 bases, with 15 bases spanning the gap. The CDR3 covers 16 residues. CDR1 is SGHVS, CDR2 FNYEAQ, per germline. The CDR3 loop reads CASSLASRGGGYEQYF. The CDR3 coding sequence is TGTGCCAGCAGCTTAGCGTCGAGGGGAGGGGGCTACGAGCAGTACTTC. The whole variable domain, filled in from reference TRBV7-6 and TRBJ2-7, reads GAGVSQSPRYKVTKRGQDVALRCDPISGHVSLYWYRQALGQGPEFLTYFNYEAQQDKSGLPNDRFSAERPEGSISTLTIQRTEQRDSAMYRCASSLASRGGGYEQYFGPGTRLTVT.

This CDR3 reads CASRPGTGRNEQYF. CDR3 bases: TGTGCCAGCAGGCCCGGGACAGGGCGGAACGAGCAGTACTTC. This chain uses TRBV6-1 with TRBJ2-5; the match to TRBD1 covers 9 bases. The J call is in doubt because the DNA end fits TRBJ2-7 better. The CDR3 is 14 residues long. Per the germline V gene, CDR1 is MNHNS and CDR2 is SASEGT.

The rearrangement uses TRBV15 and TRBJ1-5, with TRBD1 as a possible D gene (5 bases). The length of the CDR3 is 13 residues. The germline gives CDR1 LNHNV, CDR2 YYDKDF (reference sequence). V was cut by 3 bases and J by 6 bases, with 9 bases left in between. CDR3 sequence: CATSSSGGQPQHF. The CDR3 DNA sequence: TGTGCCACCAGCAGTTCCGGGGGTCAGCCCCAGCATTTT.

In its sample, this clone was seen once. The chain is built from TRBV10-1 and TRBJ1-5; 7 positions match TRBD1. This CDR3 region has 18 residues. The V and J ends lost 0 bases and 0 bases, in that order; junction bases with no gene match: 8. The germline V gene encodes CDR1 WNHNN and CDR2 SYGVQD (reference sequence). The CDR3 DNA reads as TGCGCCAGCAGTGAGTCTGGGGACAGTTCCAATAGCAATCAGCCCCAGCATTTT. Protein sequence: CASSESGDSSNSNQPQHF.

V usage is TRBV4-3 and J usage is TRBJ1-2; TRBD1 matches 7 bases. Germline V gene sequence: CDR1 LGHNA, CDR2 YSLEER. This CDR3 comprises 15 residues. With 4 bases clipped from V and 4 bases from J, the junction kept 9 bases outside the gene matches. The DNA of the CDR3 is TGCGCCAGCAGCCGCGGGACAGTAGGGGCCTATGGCTACACCTTC. Protein sequence: CASSRGTVGAYGYTF.

V usage is TRBV4-1 and J usage is TRBJ2-3, with 7 bases that match TRBD1. The germline V gene has CDR1 MGHRA and CDR2 YSYEKL. Unmatched junction bases numbered 8, after V lost 5 bases and J lost 0 bases. This CDR3 is 16 amino acids long. The CDR3 loop reads CASSTRQGESTDTQYF. DNA of the CDR3: TGCGCCAGCAGCACAAGACAGGGAGAGAGCACAGATACGCAGTATTTT.

This clone was picked up a small number of times. The gene calls are TRBV5-5 and TRBJ2-1; a possible D gene is TRBD1 (6 bases). The CDR3 totals 15 residues. The V end was cut by 3 bases, the J end by 2 bases, with 12 bases between. The germline V gene encodes CDR1 SGHKS and CDR2 YYEKEE (reference sequence). The CDR3 loop is CASSSEGVPYNEQFF. In DNA, the CDR3 is TGTGCCAGCAGCTCCGAGGGGGTACCCTACAATGAGCAGTTCTTC. Full variable domain (outside the CDR3, taken from reference TRBV5-5 and TRBJ2-1): DAGVTQSPTHLIKTRGQQVTLRCSPISGHKSVSWYQQVLGQGPQFIFQYYEKEERGRGNFPDRFSARQFPNYSSELNVNALLLGDSALYLCASSSEGVPYNEQFFGPGTRLTVL.

The chain is built from TRBV6-6 and TRBJ2-3; 7 nucleotides agree with TRBD1. This CDR3 contains 15 residues. Germline loops: CDR1 MNHNY, CDR2 SVGAGI (reference sequence). Trimming at V came to 5 bases and at J to 4 bases, leaving 9 bases not matched to a gene. The CDR3 loop is CASSHHRQGSDTQYF. CDR3 sequence (DNA): TGTGCCAGCAGTCACCATCGACAGGGATCAGATACGCAGTATTTT.

The chain uses TRBV28 and TRBJ1-1; D might be TRBD1 (6 bases). Trimming stripped 5 bases from V and 11 bases from J, with 18 bases between. The CDR3 loop spans 13 amino acids. Germline V CDR1 and CDR2: MDHEN, SYDVKM. This CDR3 reads CASSTQNRAGAFF. For the CDR3, the DNA is TGTGCCAGCAGTACACAAAACAGGGCCGGCGCTTTCTTT. The entire variable domain, with the rest obtained from reference TRBV28 and TRBJ1-1, is as follows: DVKVTQSSRYLVKRTGEKVFLECVQDMDHENMFWYRQDPGLGLRLIYFSYDVKMKEKGDIPEGYSVSREKKERFSLILESASTNQTSMYLCASSTQNRAGAFFGQGTRLTVV.

As concerns this clone: The same CDR3 can be traced to other DNA sequences in this sample. The rearrangement uses TRBV6-1 and TRBJ2-3, with 7 bases that match TRBD2. V lost 5 bases to trimming and J lost 5 bases; unmatched junction nucleotides: 1. The CDR3 length is 12 residues. Germline CDR1 is MNHNS and CDR2 is SASEGT. The CDR3 reads CASSLAGDTQYF. The DNA for the CDR3 is TGTGCCAGCAGTTTAGCGGGAGATACGCAGTATTTT.

The J gene is TRBJ1-1, the V gene TRBV18; TRBD1 is a possible D gene (5 bases). Germline CDR1 and CDR2: KGHSH and LQKENI. V was cut by 6 bases and J by 0 bases, with 11 bases left in between. The CDR3 consists of 14 residues. The CDR3 DNA reads TGTGCCAGCTCGGTAGACAGTATGAACACTGAAGCTTTCTTT. Its protein product is CASSVDSMNTEAFF.

This chain links TRBV20-1 with TRBJ2-5; 10 bases are shared with TRBD2. The CDR3 contains 11 residues. Germline V gene lookup returns CDR1 DFQATT and CDR2 SNEGSKA (reference sequence). The CDR3 here is CRAGGLETQYF. CDR3 in DNA: TGCAGAGCGGGGGGGTTGGAGACCCAGTACTTC.

The chain is built from TRBV5-1 and TRBJ2-7, with 12 bases lining up with TRBD2. The germline V gene encodes CDR1 SGHRS and CDR2 YFSETQ. CDR3 length: 15 amino acids. V trimming: 2 bases; J trimming: 6 bases; junction bases outside the gene matches: 6. The CDR3: CASSLTSGGRGEQYF. As DNA, the CDR3 is TGCGCCAGCAGCTTAACTAGCGGGGGGCGGGGCGAGCAGTACTTC.

This clone came up once. The chain combines TRBV19 with TRBJ2-1; no reliable D call. V lost 1 base and J lost 4, with 5 bases in between. Germline lookup yields CDR1 LNHDA and CDR2 SQIVND (reference sequence). The CDR3 spans 13 residues. The CDR3 nucleotides are TGTGCCAGTAGTATAGTCGGGTACAATGAGCAGTTCTTC. This encodes CASSIVGYNEQFF.

The chain joins TRBV7-6 to TRBJ1-1; 8 nucleotides line up with TRBD1. The CDR3 extends over 16 amino acids. CDR1 is SGHVS, CDR2 FNYEAQ, per germline. J was trimmed by 0 bases and V by 5 bases; bases with no gene match: 8. As DNA, the CDR3 is TGTGCCAGCAGCACAAGACAGGGGTCTGTGAACACTGAAGCTTTCTTT. Protein sequence: CASSTRQGSVNTEAFF.